Listed below are T cell receptor beta chains from one sample, sequenced in a study of glioma-infiltrating T cells after dendritic cell vaccination. Generated by immunoSEQ multiplex PCR, the TCRdb table keeps only in-frame clones and is missing some. Of about 36,000 clones in the sample, roughly 79% were seen once. Sequencing was performed on blood, taken before dendritic cell vaccination. Receptor source: a human donor with glioblastoma. Both conserved end residues are trimmed from each CDR3.

v_call cdr3_aa
TRBV11-2 ASSPGLDYEQY
TRBV9 ASSDGVGVTD
TRBV28 ASSGLQPQH
TRBV28 ASISGGFGNTIY
TRBV28 ASSLDMGPGPYTQY
TRBV6-1 ASRQGLGYGYT
TRBV7-2 ASSQRSGGVETQY
TRBV27 ASSLSIGQTGELF
TRBV7-2 ASSSRGTGVTGELF
TRBV29-1 SVFRGYEQY
TRBV6-6 ASSYVGGNTEAF
TRBV7-2 ASSLIPGTSEAF
TRBV7-9 ASSPLGGDTEAF
TRBV5-5 ASRRTESSYNSPLH
TRBV25-1 ASSEYRSGNYGYT
TRBV27 ASRTGGAGQPQH
TRBV5-1 ASSLTSGGGNEQF
TRBV5-1 ASSLTEYNEQF
TRBV27 ASSLVPSSEQY